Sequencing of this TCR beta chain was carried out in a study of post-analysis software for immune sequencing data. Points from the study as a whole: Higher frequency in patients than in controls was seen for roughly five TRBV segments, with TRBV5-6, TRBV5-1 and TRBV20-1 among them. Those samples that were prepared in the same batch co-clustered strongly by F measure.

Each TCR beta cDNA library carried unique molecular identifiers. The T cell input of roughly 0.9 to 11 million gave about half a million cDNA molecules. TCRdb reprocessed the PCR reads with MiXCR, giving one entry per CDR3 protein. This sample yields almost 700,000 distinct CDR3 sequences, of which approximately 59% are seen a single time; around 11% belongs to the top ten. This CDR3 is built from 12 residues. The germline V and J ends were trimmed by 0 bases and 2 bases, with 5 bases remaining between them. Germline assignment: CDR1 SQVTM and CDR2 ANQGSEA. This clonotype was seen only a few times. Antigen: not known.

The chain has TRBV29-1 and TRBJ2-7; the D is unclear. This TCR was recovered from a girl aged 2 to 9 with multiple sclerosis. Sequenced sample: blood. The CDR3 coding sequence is TGCAGCGTTGAAGATCTTCCCTACGAGCAGTACTTC. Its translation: CSVEDLPYEQYF.